This T cell receptor beta chain stems from a study of T cells in Graves' hyperthyroidism and ophthalmopathy. What was amplified from RNA transcripts were TCR beta CDR3 regions. Using the HTBI primer set, a first-round RT-PCR was run on the TCR CDR3. TCRdb passed the multiplex PCR reads through MiXCR, listing each CDR3 protein once. The sample has more than 300,000 distinct CDR3 sequences, more than 11% seen once. About this clonotype: This may stem from a read error, because a much larger clone lies one nucleotide away.

The J segment lost 0 bases and the V segment lost 8 bases, leaving 9 bases of the junction unmatched. Germline lookup yields CDR1 SNHLY and CDR2 FYNNEI. The CDR3 is 15 residues long. Sequencing was carried out using blood. The origin of this receptor is a young woman with Graves' hyperthyroidism. The chain couples TRBV2 to TRBJ2-5; 7 positions agree with TRBD1. CDR3 sequence reads: CASGAGTAYQETQYF. DNA for the CDR3: TGTGCCAGCGGAGCAGGGACAGCGTACCAAGAGACCCAGTACTTC.